This T cell receptor (beta chain) came from a study of blood T cell repertoires in COVID-19. Study overall: T cells, B-cell-depleted T cells, or PBMCs provided the cDNA or gDNA that served as material.

Cohorts were determined from participant-reported clinical history. The protocol was immunoSEQ multiplex PCR, while the TCRdb copy is restricted to in-frame clones and leaves out a portion. The profile covers some 250,000 clones, with roughly nine tenths appearing a single time and approximately 1.2% taken by the ten largest. This CDR3 spans 15 amino acids. V was trimmed by 0 bases and J by 4 bases, leaving 15 bases between them. Germline CDR1 GTSNPN, CDR2 SVGIG (reference sequence). Sequencing used PBMCs or T cells enriched from blood (not recorded which). V usage is TRBV30 and J usage is TRBJ1-2, with D uncertain. The receptor was isolated from a human donor in a cohort exposed to, infected with or recovered from COVID-19 (not recorded which). The donor label of this sample is uncertain. The CDR3 region has the DNA TGTGCCTGGAGTGTAGCTCTACCGCTAGGCTATGGCTACACCTTC. As protein: CAWSVALPLGYGYTF.